This T cell receptor beta chain was recovered during a study of blood T cells in healthy people across ages. General study findings and limits: Per million T cells, the diversity of TCR beta decreased roughly linearly as age advanced.

Worth noting for this clonotype: No antigen is known for it.

A second about 6 to 12 cycle PCR used barcoded and J-beta primers. Every single cDNA molecule received a tag from a template-switch adaptor with 12 random nucleotides. Sequencing yielded, for each sample, at least 3 million paired-end reads carrying CDR3. TCRdb called the 5' RACE reads again in MiXCR, with one record for every CDR3 protein. The repertoire holds nearly 1 million distinct CDR3 sequences, with 51% as singletons. The CDR3 extends over 17 amino acids. CDR1 is SGHVS, CDR2 FNYEAQ, per germline. The V end was cut by 5 bases, the J end by 0 bases, with 14 bases between. The sequence came from an older woman in good health. J is TRBJ2-6 and V is TRBV7-6, with D tentatively TRBD2 (5 bases). Sequencing input: blood. The CDR3 reads CASSKVGVASGANVLTF. The CDR3 DNA reads as TGTGCCAGCAGCAAGGTCGGGGTCGCCTCTGGGGCCAACGTCCTGACTTTC.